This record looks at one TCR beta chain sequence and its context. Per the germline V gene, CDR1 is SGHNT and CDR2 is YYREEE (reference sequence). This CDR3 has 15 amino acids. Unmatched junction bases numbered 8, after V lost 4 bases and J lost 3 bases. This entry is derived from a study of T cell repertoires in aging, cancer and after chemotherapy. The overall study: Six age groups, ranging from 30 or younger to 70 or older, included the donors.

A mixed TRB-A/B primer pool amplified rearranged TRB by multiplex touch-down PCR. TCRdb reprocessed the multiplex PCR reads via MiXCR and lists one record per CDR3 protein. The repertoire has some 10,000 distinct CDR3 sequences, roughly 40% of them found once; the top ten carry about 7.8%. Peripheral blood genomic DNA, not sorted cells or RNA, was the template. The receptor's source is a human donor in good health. The rearrangement joins TRBV5-4 to TRBJ2-5, with 8 positions matching TRBD2. The sample comprised blood. The CDR3 loop is CASSDPSGPKETQYF. As DNA, the CDR3 is TGTGCCAGCAGCGACCCTAGCGGGCCCAAAGAGACCCAGTACTTC.